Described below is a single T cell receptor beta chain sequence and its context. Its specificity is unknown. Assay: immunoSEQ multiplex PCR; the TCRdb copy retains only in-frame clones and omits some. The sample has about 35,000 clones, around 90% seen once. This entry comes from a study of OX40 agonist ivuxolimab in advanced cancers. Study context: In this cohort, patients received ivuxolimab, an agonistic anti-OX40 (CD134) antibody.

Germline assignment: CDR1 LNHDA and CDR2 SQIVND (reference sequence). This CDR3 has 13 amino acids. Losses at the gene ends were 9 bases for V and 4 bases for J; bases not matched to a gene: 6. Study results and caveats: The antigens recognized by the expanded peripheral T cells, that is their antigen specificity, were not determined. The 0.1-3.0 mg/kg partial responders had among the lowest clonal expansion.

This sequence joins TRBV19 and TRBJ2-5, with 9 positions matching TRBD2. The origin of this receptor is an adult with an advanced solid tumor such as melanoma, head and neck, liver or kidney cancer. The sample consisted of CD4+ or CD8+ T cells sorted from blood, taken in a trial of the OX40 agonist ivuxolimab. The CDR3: CASRGGARETQYF. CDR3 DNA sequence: TGTGCCAGCCGCGGGGGGGCTAGAGAGACCCAGTACTTC.